These 5 T cell receptor beta chains came from one sample sequenced in a study of blood T cell repertoires in COVID-19. Assay: immunoSEQ multiplex PCR; the TCRdb copy retains only in-frame clones and omits some. The sample carries some 390,000 clones, approximately 87% recorded once. The sample taken for sequencing was peripheral blood. The receptors were sampled from a woman aged 55-70 years with COVID-19, enrolled during active disease.

V gene TRBV7-9 combines with J gene TRBJ1-1, with a weak D call TRBD1 (5 bases). This CDR3 is built from 14 residues. V was pared by 4 bases and J by 6 bases, with 15 bases between. Germline CDR1 reads SEHNR; CDR2 reads FQNEAQ (reference sequence). The CDR3 reads CASSYPGPGAEAFF. CDR3 nucleotides: TGTGCCAGCAGCTACCCGGGGCCGGGGGCTGAAGCTTTCTTT.

The gene calls are TRBV14 and TRBJ1-1; D remains unclear. CDR1 and CDR2 from the germline V gene are SGHDN and FVKESK. The CDR3 is 13 residues long. V lost 4 bases to trimming and J lost 0 bases, with 6 bases between them. The CDR3 sequence: CASSPYMNTEAFF. In DNA form, the CDR3 reads TGTGCCAGCAGCCCCTATATGAACACTGAAGCTTTCTTT.

The rearrangement joins TRBV5-3 to TRBJ2-1; 10 bases are a match to TRBD1. TRBV5-3 is marked as an open reading frame, function uncertain. Losses at the gene ends were 1 base for V and 8 bases for J; bases not matched to a gene: 9. The CDR3 has 16 amino acids. In DNA, the CDR3 is TGTGCCAGAAGCTTGTGGGGAGAGACAGGGGGCTATGAGCAGTTCTTC. Residues: CARSLWGETGGYEQFF.

The chain is built from TRBV5-6 and TRBJ1-1; a possible D gene is TRBD1 (5 bases). Trimming removed 0 bases from V and 1 base from J, with 16 bases in between. The CDR3 loop spans 17 amino acids. Per germline, CDR1 SGHDT and CDR2 YYEEEE. The CDR3 is CASSLGAGPPENTEAFF. DNA for the CDR3: TGTGCCAGCAGCTTGGGGGCAGGGCCTCCAGAGAACACTGAAGCTTTCTTT.

The V and J genes are TRBV19 and TRBJ2-1; 10 bases are a match to TRBD2. V lost 5 bases, J lost 2 bases, and 6 bases stayed unmatched. The CDR3 runs to 16 residues. Germline V gene lookup returns CDR1 LNHDA and CDR2 SQIVND (reference sequence). The CDR3 sequence: CASSHQAGGPYNEQFF. DNA for the CDR3: TGTGCCAGTAGTCACCAAGCGGGGGGGCCCTACAATGAGCAGTTCTTC.